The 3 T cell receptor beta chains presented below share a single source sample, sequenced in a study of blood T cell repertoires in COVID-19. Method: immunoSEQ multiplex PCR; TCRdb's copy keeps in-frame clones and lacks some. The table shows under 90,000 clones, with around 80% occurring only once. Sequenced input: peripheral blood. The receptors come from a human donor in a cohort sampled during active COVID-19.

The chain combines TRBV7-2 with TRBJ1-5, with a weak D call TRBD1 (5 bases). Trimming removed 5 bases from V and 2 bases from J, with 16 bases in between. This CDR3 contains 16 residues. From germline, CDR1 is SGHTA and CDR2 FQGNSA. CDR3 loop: CASSGRGVPGNQPQHF. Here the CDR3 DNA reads TGTGCCAGCAGCGGCCGGGGGGTCCCTGGCAATCAGCCCCAGCATTTT.

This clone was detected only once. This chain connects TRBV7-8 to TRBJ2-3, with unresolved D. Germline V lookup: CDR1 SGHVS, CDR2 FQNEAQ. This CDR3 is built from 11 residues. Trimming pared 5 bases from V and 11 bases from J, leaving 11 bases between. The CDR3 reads CASSPAQRQYF. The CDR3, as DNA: TGTGCCAGCAGCCCCGCCCAGCGGCAGTATTTT.

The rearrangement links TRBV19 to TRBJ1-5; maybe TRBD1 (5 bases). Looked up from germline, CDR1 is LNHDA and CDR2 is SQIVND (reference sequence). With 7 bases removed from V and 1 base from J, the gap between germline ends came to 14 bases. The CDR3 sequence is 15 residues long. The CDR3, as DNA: TGTGCCAGTATCCCCTGGCAGGGAAGCAATCAGCCCCAGCATTTT. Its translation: CASIPWQGSNQPQHF.